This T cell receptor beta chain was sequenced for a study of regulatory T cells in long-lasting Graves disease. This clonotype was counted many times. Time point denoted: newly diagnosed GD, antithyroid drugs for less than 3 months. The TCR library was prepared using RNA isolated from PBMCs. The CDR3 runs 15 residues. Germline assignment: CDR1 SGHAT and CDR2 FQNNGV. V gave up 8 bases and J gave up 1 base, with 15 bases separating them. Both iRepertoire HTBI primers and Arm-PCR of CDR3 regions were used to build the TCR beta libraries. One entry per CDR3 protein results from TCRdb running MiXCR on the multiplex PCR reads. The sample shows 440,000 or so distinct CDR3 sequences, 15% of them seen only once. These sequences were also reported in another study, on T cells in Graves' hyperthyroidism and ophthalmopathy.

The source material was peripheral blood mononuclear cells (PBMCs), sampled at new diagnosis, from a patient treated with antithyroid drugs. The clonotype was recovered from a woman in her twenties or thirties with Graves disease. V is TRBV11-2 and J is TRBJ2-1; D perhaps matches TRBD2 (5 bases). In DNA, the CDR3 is TGTGCCAGCCGCCGACTAACGGGGTCCTACAATGAGCAGTTCTTC. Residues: CASRRLTGSYNEQFF.